The 31 T cell receptor beta chains below all came from one sample that was sequenced in a study of shared clonotypes between healthy human individuals. The data were produced by immunoSEQ multiplex PCR, yet TCRdb's version contains in-frame clones alone and is incomplete. The sample lists roughly 2.5 million clones, about 92% occurring once. What was sequenced was naive CD4+ T cells sorted from blood. Subset specified: CD45RA+ positively selected. Receptors were obtained from a man aged 18 to 30 in good health.

Of note for this clone: Other DNA sequences from this sample encode an identical CDR3 as well. This chain joins TRBV29-1 and TRBJ2-5; a possible D gene is TRBD2 (7 bases). This CDR3 has 12 amino acids. Trimming removed 2 bases from V and 4 bases from J, with 8 bases in between. The germline gives CDR1 SQVTM, CDR2 ANQGSEA. This chain's CDR3 is CSVERGGETQYF. The DNA for the CDR3 is TGCAGCGTTGAAAGGGGGGGAGAGACCCAGTACTTC. Looking up the rest from reference TRBV29-1 and TRBJ2-5 gives the full variable domain: SAVISQKPSRDICQRGTSLTIQCQVDSQVTMMFWYRQQPGQSLTLIATANQGSEATYESGFVIDKFPISRPNLTFSTLTVSNMSPEDSSIYLCSVERGGETQYFGPGTRLLVL.

With respect to this clone: Other DNA sequences of this sample code for an identical CDR3. The rearrangement joins TRBV5-4 to TRBJ2-5; 11 bases map to TRBD1. The junction had 4 bases not matched to a gene; V was cut back by 4 bases and J by 5 bases. The CDR3 sequence is 14 residues long. The germline V gene encodes CDR1 SGHNT and CDR2 YYREEE (reference sequence). The CDR3 sequence is CASSPDRGQETQYF. In DNA form, the CDR3 reads TGTGCCAGCAGCCCGGACAGGGGGCAGGAGACCCAGTACTTC.

The rearrangement links TRBV2 to TRBJ1-2; no firm D call. CDR1 is SNHLY, CDR2 FYNNEI, per germline. V lost 2 bases and J 4 bases, leaving 14 bases between the germline ends. This CDR3 contains 15 residues. This CDR3 reads CASSERGRGSYGYTF. DNA for the CDR3: TGTGCCAGCAGTGAAAGAGGGAGAGGGAGCTATGGCTACACCTTC.

The V and J genes are TRBV4-1 and TRBJ1-1; 7 bases align to TRBD1. V lost 8 bases, J lost 1 base, and 7 bases stayed unmatched. This CDR3 region has 14 residues. Per the germline V gene, CDR1 is MGHRA and CDR2 is YSYEKL. The CDR3 loop reads CASARGVENTEAFF. The DNA for the CDR3 is TGCGCCAGCGCCAGGGGGGTTGAGAACACTGAAGCTTTCTTT.

V and J are TRBV5-1 and TRBJ2-2; a weak D match, TRBD2 (6 bases). Germline V gives CDR1 SGHRS, CDR2 YFSETQ. The germline V and J ends were trimmed by 7 bases and 4 bases, with 14 bases remaining between them. This CDR3 is built from 14 residues. CDR3 coding DNA: TGCGCCAGCGGACGGGACTCGGCCACCGGGGAGCTGTTTTTT. Amino acids: CASGRDSATGELFF. Variable domain in full (rest from reference TRBV5-1 and TRBJ2-2): KAGVTQTPRYLIKTRGQQVTLSCSPISGHRSVSWYQQTPGQGLQFLFEYFSETQRNKGNFPGRFSGRQFSNSRSEMNVSTLELGDSALYLCASGRDSATGELFFGEGSRLTVL.

V and J are TRBV18 and TRBJ2-7, with 9 bases lining up with TRBD1. With 2 bases clipped from V and 6 bases from J, the junction kept 11 bases outside the gene matches. CDR1 is KGHSH and CDR2 is LQKENI in the germline V gene. CDR3 size: 16 residues. CDR3 sequence: CASSPLQGATGVEQYF. The DNA for the CDR3 is TGTGCCAGCTCACCATTACAGGGGGCGACCGGGGTCGAGCAGTACTTC. Based on the CDR3 plus reference TRBV18 and TRBJ2-7, the full variable domain is NAGVMQNPRHLVRRRGQEARLRCSPMKGHSHVYWYRQLPEEGLKFMVYLQKENIIDESGMPKERFSAEFPKEGPSILRIQQVVRGDSAAYFCASSPLQGATGVEQYFGPGTRLTVT.

Of note for this clone: The junction differs from germline at one of its ends, possibly a read error. This chain uses TRBV7-7 with TRBJ2-5, with TRBD1 matching 7 bases. Germline V CDR1 and CDR2: SSHAT, FNYEAQ (reference sequence). This CDR3 region has 16 residues. CDR3: CASSPLTGSIGETQYF. In DNA, the CDR3 is TGTGCTAGCAGCCCACTGACAGGGAGTATTGGAGAGACCCAGTACTTC.

Note on this clone: Other DNA sequences within the sample encode an identical CDR3. This sequence joins TRBV6-5 and TRBJ1-2; 7 bases are a match to TRBD1. Germline CDR1 and CDR2: MNHEY and SVGAGI. This CDR3 contains 12 residues. The ends lost 5 bases at V and 8 bases at J; junction bases unmatched: 5. CDR3 nucleotides: TGTGCCAGCAGTCGACAGGGAGGGGGCTACACCTTC. It specifies CASSRQGGGYTF.

This rearrangement joins TRBV28 to TRBJ1-2; 9 nucleotides align to TRBD1. The CDR3 covers 15 residues. Germline V gene sequence: CDR1 MDHEN, CDR2 SYDVKM. J was trimmed by 2 bases and V by 5 bases; bases with no gene match: 6. CDR3 DNA: TGTGCCAGCAGTAGACAGGGGGTCGAGAACTATGGCTACACCTTC. It specifies CASSRQGVENYGYTF.

Details on this clone: Other DNA sequences in this sample translate to the same CDR3. J is TRBJ2-3 and V is TRBV9, with TRBD2 matching over 11 bases. J was trimmed by 4 bases and V by 0 bases; bases with no gene match: 1. The CDR3 sequence is 15 residues long. The germline V gene encodes CDR1 SGDLS and CDR2 YYNGEE. The CDR3 sequence is CASSVVAGGPDTQYF. For the CDR3, the DNA is TGTGCCAGCAGCGTAGTAGCGGGAGGGCCAGATACGCAGTATTTT.

This chain uses TRBV6-5 with TRBJ2-3; TRBD2 agrees at 7 bases. The junction had 16 bases not matched to a gene; V was cut back by 4 bases and J by 9 bases. The germline V gene has CDR1 MNHEY and CDR2 SVGAGI. The CDR3 is made up of 16 amino acids. CDR3 sequence reads: CASSSPGREYVPTQYF. For the CDR3, the DNA is TGTGCCAGCAGTTCCCCCGGGCGGGAGTATGTTCCGACGCAGTATTTT.

The J gene is TRBJ1-6, the V gene TRBV18; D not certain. V was pared by 5 bases and J by 6 bases, with 11 bases between. CDR1 is KGHSH and CDR2 is LQKENI in the germline V gene. The CDR3 spans 14 residues. Here the CDR3 reads CASSETALNSPLHF. The CDR3 bases are TGTGCCAGCTCAGAGACGGCGCTTAATTCACCCCTCCACTTT.

DNA of the CDR3: TGCGCCAGCAGCTTGTGGGGAGCCACTGAAGCTTTCTTT. It translates to CASSLWGATEAFF. The chain is built from TRBV5-1 and TRBJ1-1; D call uncertain. The CDR3 is made up of 13 amino acids. V lost 1 base, J lost 4 bases, and 8 bases lay in between. From germline, CDR1 is SGHRS and CDR2 YFSETQ.

V is TRBV6-6 and J is TRBJ2-5; the D is unclear. The length of the CDR3 is 13 residues. The V gene's germline CDR1 is MNHNY and CDR2 SVGAGI (reference sequence). Trimming removed 2 bases from V and 5 bases from J, with 9 bases in between. CDR3: CASSYIPGETQYF. CDR3 nucleotides: TGTGCCAGCAGTTACATCCCAGGCGAGACCCAGTACTTC.

The chain uses TRBV6-6 and TRBJ1-2; D is unresolved. Germline V CDR1 and CDR2: MNHNY, SVGAGI (reference sequence). The V end lost 6 bases, the J end lost 10 bases, and 21 bases lay between the germline ends. The CDR3 has 14 residues. CDR3 residues: CASRPPTAHLSYTF. For the CDR3, the DNA is TGTGCCAGCAGACCCCCGACGGCACACTTGTCCTACACCTTC.

The chain joins TRBV5-1 to TRBJ2-1; 7 nucleotides match TRBD2. The CDR3 sequence is 15 residues long. V was clipped by 4 bases and J by 4 bases; unmatched bases: 8. Germline lookup yields CDR1 SGHRS and CDR2 YFSETQ. The CDR3: CASSIPSGTYNEQFF. CDR3 nucleotide sequence: TGCGCCAGCAGCATACCTAGCGGAACTTACAATGAGCAGTTCTTC.

The chain employs TRBV5-5 and TRBJ2-7; 11 bases are shared with TRBD1. Germline V gives CDR1 SGHKS, CDR2 YYEKEE (reference sequence). The CDR3 sequence is 17 residues long. V trimming: 1 base; J trimming: 3 bases; junction bases outside the gene matches: 9. CDR3 DNA sequence: TGTGCCAGCAGCTTGAGGCTACCGGGACAGGGGGTCTACGAGCAGTACTTC. Its protein is CASSLRLPGQGVYEQYF.

The V call is TRBV5-1, the J call TRBJ2-2; unclear D gene. The V end was cut by 4 bases, the J end by 1 base, with 11 bases between. The CDR3 runs 15 residues. CDR1 is SGHRS and CDR2 is YFSETQ in the germline V gene. The CDR3 spells CASSPRSGNTGELFF. The CDR3 nucleotides are TGCGCCAGCAGCCCCCGTTCGGGGAACACCGGGGAGCTGTTTTTT.

The chain joins TRBV4-2 to TRBJ2-7; D is uncertain. The V and J ends lost 0 bases and 1 base respectively, with 10 bases between them. The CDR3 runs to 15 residues. CDR1 is LGHNA, CDR2 YNFKEQ, per germline. CDR3 nucleotide sequence: TGTGCCAGCAGCCAAGAAGTTTTTAGGTCCTACGAGCAGTACTTC. Translated: CASSQEVFRSYEQYF.

CDR3: CASSAYRENYEQYF. CDR3 DNA: TGTGCCAGCAGTGCATACCGGGAAAACTACGAGCAGTACTTC. The gene calls are TRBV6-1 and TRBJ2-7; D possibly corresponds to TRBD2 (5 bases). Trimming shortened V by 4 bases and J by 3 bases, and 13 bases separated the two germline ends. The germline gives CDR1 MNHNS, CDR2 SASEGT. The CDR3 length is 14 residues.

CDR3 residues: CASSHRLAGGGDTQYF. As DNA, the CDR3 is TGTGCCAGCAGCCACCGACTAGCGGGAGGGGGAGATACGCAGTATTTT. The chain uses TRBV2 and TRBJ2-3; 14 positions agree with TRBD2. CDR1 is SNHLY, CDR2 FYNNEI, per germline. V lost 6 bases to trimming and J lost 5 bases; unmatched junction nucleotides: 7. This CDR3 spans 16 amino acids.

The chain is built from TRBV29-1 and TRBJ1-1; 8 positions agree with TRBD1. The ends lost 2 bases at V and 2 bases at J; junction bases unmatched: 7. The CDR3 is made up of 15 amino acids. Germline V gene lookup returns CDR1 SQVTM and CDR2 ANQGSEA. CDR3 protein: CSVESGTGANTEAFF. The CDR3 nucleotides are TGCAGCGTTGAAAGTGGGACAGGAGCAAACACTGAAGCTTTCTTT. Based on the CDR3 plus reference TRBV29-1 and TRBJ1-1, the full variable domain is SAVISQKPSRDICQRGTSLTIQCQVDSQVTMMFWYRQQPGQSLTLIATANQGSEATYESGFVIDKFPISRPNLTFSTLTVSNMSPEDSSIYLCSVESGTGANTEAFFGQGTRLTVV.

V usage is TRBV27 and J usage is TRBJ2-1; D is unclear. Germline V gene sequence: CDR1 MNHEY, CDR2 SMNVEV (reference sequence). The CDR3 is made up of 15 amino acids. V gave up 2 bases and J gave up 0 bases, with 8 bases separating them. The CDR3 bases are TGTGCCAGCAGTTTAGAGTCAGCCTCCTACAATGAGCAGTTCTTC. Protein product: CASSLESASYNEQFF.

This clone was recorded once. The identical CDR3 is also encoded by other nucleotide sequences in the sample. The J gene is TRBJ2-3, the V gene TRBV11-3, with 7 nucleotides matching TRBD2. V was clipped by 3 bases and J by 0 bases; unmatched bases: 6. Germline V lookup: CDR1 SGHNT, CDR2 YENEEA. The CDR3 is 16 amino acids. CDR3 region: CASSLGLAASTDTQYF. DNA of the CDR3: TGTGCCAGCAGCTTGGGGCTAGCGGCTAGCACAGATACGCAGTATTTT.

V usage is TRBV2 and J usage is TRBJ1-4; the match to TRBD1 covers 11 bases. The germline V gene has CDR1 SNHLY and CDR2 FYNNEI. This CDR3 has 14 amino acids. With 7 bases clipped from V and 8 bases from J, the junction kept 6 bases outside the gene matches. The CDR3 bases are TGTGCCAGCATCGCGGACAGGGGGCAGGAAAAACTGTTTTTT. Amino acid sequence: CASIADRGQEKLFF.

V is TRBV5-6 and J is TRBJ2-5; 7 bases are a match to TRBD2. The CDR3 consists of 17 residues. The germline V gene encodes CDR1 SGHDT and CDR2 YYEEEE. Trimming at V came to 0 bases and at J to 5 bases, leaving 13 bases not matched to a gene. The chain's CDR3 is CASSLAGSGATAETQYF. DNA of the CDR3: TGTGCCAGCAGCTTGGCAGGAAGCGGGGCCACCGCGGAGACCCAGTACTTC. Based on the CDR3 plus reference TRBV5-6 and TRBJ2-5, the full variable domain is DAGVTQSPTHLIKTRGQQVTLRCSPKSGHDTVSWYQQALGQGPQFIFQYYEEEERQRGNFPDRFSGHQFPNYSSELNVNALLLGDSALYLCASSLAGSGATAETQYFGPGTRLLVL.

This clone was recorded a few times. This rearrangement joins TRBV7-3 to TRBJ2-3; maybe TRBD2 (6 bases). The CDR3 has 12 residues. Per germline, CDR1 SGHTA and CDR2 FQGTGA. V lost 5 bases and J lost 6, with 9 bases in between. The CDR3 spells CASSPAGDTQYF. The CDR3 coding sequence is TGTGCCAGCAGCCCCGCGGGGGATACGCAGTATTTT.

The chain is built from TRBV10-1 and TRBJ1-1; a weak D match, TRBD1 (6 bases). With 5 bases removed from V and 3 bases from J, the gap between germline ends came to 34 bases. Germline assignment: CDR1 WNHNN and CDR2 SYGVQD (reference sequence). The length of the CDR3 is 21 residues. As DNA, the CDR3 is TGCGCCAGCAGTAGCGGTTCTAAATCGGGGGGCGAAGCGAAAAAGGACACTGAAGCTTTCTTT. It yields the protein CASSSGSKSGGEAKKDTEAFF.

This clone was recorded once. The V and J genes are TRBV7-2 and TRBJ1-6, with D perhaps TRBD1 (6 bases). Trimming removed 5 bases from V and 12 bases from J, with 17 bases in between. Germline V CDR1 and CDR2: SGHTA, FQGNSA. The CDR3 is 14 amino acids. In DNA, the CDR3 is TGTGCCAGCAGCCCCCAGAGGGGGTCCGGACCCCTCCACTTT. This sequence encodes CASSPQRGSGPLHF. Full variable domain (rest looked up from reference TRBV7-2 and TRBJ1-6): GAGVSQSPSNKVTEKGKDVELRCDPISGHTALYWYRQSLGQGLEFLIYFQGNSAPDKSGLPSDRFSAERTGGSVSTLTIQRTQQEDSAVYLCASSPQRGSGPLHFGNGTRLTVT.

This clone has only one observation. The chain links TRBV5-1 to TRBJ2-1; 8 bases are a match to TRBD1. The CDR3 loop spans 14 amino acids. Trimming at V came to 2 bases and at J to 6 bases, leaving 4 bases not matched to a gene. Germline loops: CDR1 SGHRS, CDR2 YFSETQ. CDR3 DNA sequence: TGCGCCAGCAGCTTACAAGGGACAGGCAATGAGCAGTTCTTC. Translating gives CASSLQGTGNEQFF.

This clone has just one count. This chain uses TRBV5-6 with TRBJ1-6; perhaps TRBD1 as D (5 bases). Germline CDR1 and CDR2: SGHDT and YYEEEE. V lost 3 bases, J lost 4 bases, and 8 bases lay in between. This CDR3 is 14 amino acids long. This CDR3 reads CASSYDSYNSPLHF. The CDR3 DNA follows: TGTGCCAGCAGCTACGACAGTTATAATTCACCCCTCCACTTT.